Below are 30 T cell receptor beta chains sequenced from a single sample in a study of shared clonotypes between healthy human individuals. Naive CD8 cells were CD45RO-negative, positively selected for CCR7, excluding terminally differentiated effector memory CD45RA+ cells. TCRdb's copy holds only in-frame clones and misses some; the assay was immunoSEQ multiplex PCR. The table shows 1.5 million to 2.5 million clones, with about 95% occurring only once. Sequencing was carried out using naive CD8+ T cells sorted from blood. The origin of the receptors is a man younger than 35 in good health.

CDR3 DNA sequence: TGTGCCAGCAGTGAACGTGGAACTTACTACGAGCAGTACTTC. Its protein is CASSERGTYYEQYF. The rearrangement uses TRBV2 and TRBJ2-7; D gene ambiguous. The CDR3 covers 14 residues. From germline, CDR1 is SNHLY and CDR2 FYNNEI. Trimming removed 2 bases from V and 3 bases from J, with 11 bases in between. The full variable domain, its missing parts supplied by reference TRBV2 and TRBJ2-7, is EPEVTQTPSHQVTQMGQEVILRCVPISNHLYFYWYRQILGQKVEFLVSFYNNEISEKSEIFDDQFSVERPDGSNFTLKIRSTKLEDSAMYFCASSERGTYYEQYFGPGTRLTVT.

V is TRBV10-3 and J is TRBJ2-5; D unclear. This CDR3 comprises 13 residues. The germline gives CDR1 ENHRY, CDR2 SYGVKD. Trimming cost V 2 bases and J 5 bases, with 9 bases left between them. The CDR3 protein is CAISERVRETQYF. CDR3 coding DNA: TGTGCCATCAGTGAGAGGGTGCGGGAGACCCAGTACTTC.

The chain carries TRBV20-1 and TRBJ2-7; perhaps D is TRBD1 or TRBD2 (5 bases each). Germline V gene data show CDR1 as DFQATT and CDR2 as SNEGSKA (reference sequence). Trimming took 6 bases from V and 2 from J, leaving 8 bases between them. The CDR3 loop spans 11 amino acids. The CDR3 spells CSAWGPYEQYF. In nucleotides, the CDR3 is TGCAGTGCCTGGGGACCCTACGAGCAGTACTTC.

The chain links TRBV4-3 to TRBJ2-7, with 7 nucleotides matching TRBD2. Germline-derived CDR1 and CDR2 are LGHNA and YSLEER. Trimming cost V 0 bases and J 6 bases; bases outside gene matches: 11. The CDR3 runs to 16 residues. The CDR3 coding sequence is TGCGCCAGCAGCCAAGATGAGGAGGGAGGGCAAGGCGAGCAGTACTTC. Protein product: CASSQDEEGGQGEQYF.

CDR3 nucleotides: TGTGCCAGCAGCGTCCTCCCGGGGGGGGCGAACACCGGGGAGCTGTTTTTT. It translates to CASSVLPGGANTGELFF. V and J are TRBV9 and TRBJ2-2, with 8 bases that match TRBD2. Germline lookup yields CDR1 SGDLS and CDR2 YYNGEE. The V and J ends lost 2 bases and 0 bases, in that order; junction bases with no gene match: 6. The CDR3 runs 17 residues.

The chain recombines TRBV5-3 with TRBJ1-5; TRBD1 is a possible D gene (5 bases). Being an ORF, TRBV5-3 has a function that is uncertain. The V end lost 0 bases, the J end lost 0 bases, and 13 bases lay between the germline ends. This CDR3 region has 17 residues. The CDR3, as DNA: TGTGCCAGAAGCTTGGGGGGCAGGCACGTTAGCAATCAGCCCCAGCATTTT. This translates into CARSLGGRHVSNQPQHF.

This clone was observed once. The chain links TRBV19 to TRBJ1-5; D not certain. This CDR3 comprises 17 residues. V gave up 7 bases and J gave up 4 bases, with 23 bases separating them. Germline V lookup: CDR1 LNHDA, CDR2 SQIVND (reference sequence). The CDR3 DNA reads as TGTGCCAGTACCGAAATCGAGGTTTCCGGGGAGAATCAGCCCCAGCATTTT. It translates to CASTEIEVSGENQPQHF.

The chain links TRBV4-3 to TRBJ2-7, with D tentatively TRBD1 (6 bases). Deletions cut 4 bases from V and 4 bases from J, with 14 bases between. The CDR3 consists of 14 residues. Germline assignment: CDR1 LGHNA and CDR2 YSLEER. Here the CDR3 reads CASSLGLQGYEQYF. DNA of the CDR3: TGCGCCAGCAGCCTAGGTCTACAGGGATACGAGCAGTACTTC.

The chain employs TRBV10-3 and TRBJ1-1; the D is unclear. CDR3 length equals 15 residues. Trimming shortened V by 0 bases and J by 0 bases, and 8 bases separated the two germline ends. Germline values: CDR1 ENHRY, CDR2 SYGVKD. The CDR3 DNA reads TGTGCCATCAGTGAGTCCGGGGAATTGAACACTGAAGCTTTCTTT. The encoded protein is CAISESGELNTEAFF.

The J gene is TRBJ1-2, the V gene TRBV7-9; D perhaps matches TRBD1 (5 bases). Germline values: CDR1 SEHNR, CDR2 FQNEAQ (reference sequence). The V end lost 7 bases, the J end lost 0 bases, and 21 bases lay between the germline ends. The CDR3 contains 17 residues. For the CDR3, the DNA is TGTGCCAGCACCACGACTGGGGGAACTTTTGCTAACTATGGCTACACCTTC. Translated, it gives CASTTTGGTFANYGYTF.

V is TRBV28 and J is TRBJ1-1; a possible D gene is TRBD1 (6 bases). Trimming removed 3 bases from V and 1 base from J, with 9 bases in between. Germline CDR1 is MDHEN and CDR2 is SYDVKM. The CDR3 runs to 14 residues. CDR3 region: CASSFPGENTEAFF. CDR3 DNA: TGTGCCAGCAGTTTCCCAGGGGAGAACACTGAAGCTTTCTTT. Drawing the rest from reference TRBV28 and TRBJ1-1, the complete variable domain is DVKVTQSSRYLVKRTGEKVFLECVQDMDHENMFWYRQDPGLGLRLIYFSYDVKMKEKGDIPEGYSVSREKKERFSLILESASTNQTSMYLCASSFPGENTEAFFGQGTRLTVV.

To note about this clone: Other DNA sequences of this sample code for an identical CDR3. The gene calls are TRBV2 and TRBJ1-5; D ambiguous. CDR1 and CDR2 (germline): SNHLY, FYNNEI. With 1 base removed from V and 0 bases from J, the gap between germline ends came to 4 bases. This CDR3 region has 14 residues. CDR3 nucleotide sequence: TGTGCCAGCAGTGAAGTGGGTAGCAATCAGCCCCAGCATTTT. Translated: CASSEVGSNQPQHF. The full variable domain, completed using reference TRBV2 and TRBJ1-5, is EPEVTQTPSHQVTQMGQEVILRCVPISNHLYFYWYRQILGQKVEFLVSFYNNEISEKSEIFDDQFSVERPDGSNFTLKIRSTKLEDSAMYFCASSEVGSNQPQHFGDGTRLSIL.

The CDR3 loop reads CASSPRQGNTNEKLFF. The CDR3 bases are TGCGCCAGCAGCCCTCGACAGGGAAATACTAATGAAAAACTGTTTTTT. The chain couples TRBV4-3 to TRBJ1-4; 7 bases line up with TRBD1. The CDR3 covers 16 residues. Looked up from germline, CDR1 is LGHNA and CDR2 is YSLEER. With 4 bases clipped from V and 2 bases from J, the junction kept 7 bases outside the gene matches.

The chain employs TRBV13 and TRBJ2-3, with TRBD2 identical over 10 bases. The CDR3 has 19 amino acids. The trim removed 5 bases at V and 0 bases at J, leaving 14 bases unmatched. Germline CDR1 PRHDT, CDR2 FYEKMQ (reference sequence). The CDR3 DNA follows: TGTGCCAGCAGCGGAAGCGGGGGGGGCCGCGAAACTAGCACAGATACGCAGTATTTT. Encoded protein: CASSGSGGGRETSTDTQYF.

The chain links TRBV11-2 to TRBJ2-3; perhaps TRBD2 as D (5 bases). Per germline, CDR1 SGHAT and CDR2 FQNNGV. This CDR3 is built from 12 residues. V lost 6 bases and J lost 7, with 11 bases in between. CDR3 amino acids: CASSSDYYTQYF. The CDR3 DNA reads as TGTGCCAGCAGTTCCGACTACTATACGCAGTATTTT.

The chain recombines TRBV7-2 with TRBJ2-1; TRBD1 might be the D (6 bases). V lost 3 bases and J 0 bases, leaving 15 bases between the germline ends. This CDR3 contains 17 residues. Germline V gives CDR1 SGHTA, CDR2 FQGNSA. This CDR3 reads CASSFTQGFSSYNEQFF. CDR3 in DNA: TGTGCCAGCAGCTTCACACAGGGTTTTAGCTCCTACAATGAGCAGTTCTTC.

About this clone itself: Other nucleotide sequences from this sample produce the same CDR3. The CDR3 is CASSYTGSNSPLHF. CDR3 sequence (DNA): TGTGCCAGCAGTTATACCGGGTCTAATTCACCCCTCCACTTT. This rearrangement joins TRBV27 to TRBJ1-6; D remains ambiguous. Germline-derived CDR1 and CDR2 are MNHEY and SMNVEV (reference sequence). The CDR3 has 14 amino acids. With 4 bases removed from V and 6 bases from J, the gap between germline ends came to 10 bases.

The CDR3 DNA is TGTGCCAGCAGTTTACACAGTAACTACGAGCAGTACTTC. Protein product: CASSLHSNYEQYF. The chain carries TRBV27 and TRBJ2-7; D is unclear. The CDR3 extends over 13 amino acids. Between the trimmed V and J ends, which lost 2 bases and 3 bases, there was a span of 8 bases. The germline CDR1 and CDR2 sequences are MNHEY and SMNVEV (reference sequence).

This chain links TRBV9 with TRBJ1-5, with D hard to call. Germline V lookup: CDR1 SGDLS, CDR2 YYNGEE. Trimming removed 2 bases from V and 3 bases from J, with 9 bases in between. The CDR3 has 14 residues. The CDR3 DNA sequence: TGTGCCAGCAGCGTCGGCAGCCTCAATCAGCCCCAGCATTTT. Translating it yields CASSVGSLNQPQHF.

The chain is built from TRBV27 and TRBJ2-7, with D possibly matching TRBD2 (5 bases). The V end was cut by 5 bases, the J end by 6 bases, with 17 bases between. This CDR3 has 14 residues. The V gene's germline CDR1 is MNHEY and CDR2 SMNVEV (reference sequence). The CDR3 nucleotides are TGTGCCAGCAGTCCCACGGGGAGCTTAGGCGAGCAGTACTTC. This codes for CASSPTGSLGEQYF.

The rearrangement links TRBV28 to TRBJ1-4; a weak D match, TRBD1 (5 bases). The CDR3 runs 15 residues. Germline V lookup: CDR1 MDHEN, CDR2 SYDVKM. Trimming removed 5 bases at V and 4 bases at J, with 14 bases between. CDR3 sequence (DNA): TGTGCCAGCAGTCTGAGCGGGACGGATAATGAAAAACTGTTTTTT. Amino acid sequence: CASSLSGTDNEKLFF.

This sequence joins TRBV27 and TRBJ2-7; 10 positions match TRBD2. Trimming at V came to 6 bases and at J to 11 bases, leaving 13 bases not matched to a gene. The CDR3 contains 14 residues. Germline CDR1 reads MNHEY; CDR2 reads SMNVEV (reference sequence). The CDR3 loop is CASSPGLAVGRKYF. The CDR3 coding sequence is TGTGCCAGCAGCCCCGGACTAGCGGTCGGGCGGAAGTACTTC.

The CDR3 nucleotides read TGTGCCAGCAGTTTGGGGCCGGTGGGCGGGGAGCTGTTTTTT. This gives the protein CASSLGPVGGELFF. The chain uses TRBV28 and TRBJ2-2, with D possibly TRBD1 on 5 matching bases. Germline assignment: CDR1 MDHEN and CDR2 SYDVKM. The CDR3 loop spans 14 amino acids. Trimming pared 3 bases from V and 7 bases from J, leaving 12 bases between.

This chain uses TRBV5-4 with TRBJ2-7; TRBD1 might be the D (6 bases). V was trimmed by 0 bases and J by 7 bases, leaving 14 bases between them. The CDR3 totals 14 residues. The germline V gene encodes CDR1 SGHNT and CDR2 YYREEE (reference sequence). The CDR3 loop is CASSLAGSQGEQYF. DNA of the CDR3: TGTGCCAGCAGCTTGGCAGGGTCGCAGGGGGAGCAGTACTTC. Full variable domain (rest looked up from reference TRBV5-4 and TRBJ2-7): ETGVTQSPTHLIKTRGQQVTLRCSSQSGHNTVSWYQQALGQGPQFIFQYYREEENGRGNFPPRFSGLQFPNYSSELNVNALELDDSALYLCASSLAGSQGEQYFGPGTRLTVT.

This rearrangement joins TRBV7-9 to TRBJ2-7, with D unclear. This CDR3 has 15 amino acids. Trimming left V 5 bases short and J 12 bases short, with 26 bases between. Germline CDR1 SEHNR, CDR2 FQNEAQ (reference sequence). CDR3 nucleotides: TGTGCCAGCAGCCCCGGTTCTGCACCCAAAATTTCGACGTACTTC. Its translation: CASSPGSAPKISTYF. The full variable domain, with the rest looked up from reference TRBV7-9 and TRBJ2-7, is DTGVSQNPRHKITKRGQNVTFRCDPISEHNRLYWYRQTLGQGPEFLTYFQNEAQLEKSRLLSDRFSAERPKGSFSTLEIQRTEQGDSAMYLCASSPGSAPKISTYFGPGTRLTVT.

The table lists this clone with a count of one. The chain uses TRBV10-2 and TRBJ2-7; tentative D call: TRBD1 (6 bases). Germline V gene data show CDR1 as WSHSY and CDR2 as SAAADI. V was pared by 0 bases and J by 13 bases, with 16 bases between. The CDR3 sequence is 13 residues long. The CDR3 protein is CASSESEGVWHYF. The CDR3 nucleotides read TGCGCCAGCAGTGAGTCCGAGGGGGTTTGGCATTACTTC.

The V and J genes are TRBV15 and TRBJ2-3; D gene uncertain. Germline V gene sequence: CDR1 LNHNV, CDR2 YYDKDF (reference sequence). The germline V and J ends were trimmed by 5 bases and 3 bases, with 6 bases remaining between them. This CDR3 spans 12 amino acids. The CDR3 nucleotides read TGTGCCACCAGCCCTCAGACAGATACGCAGTATTTT. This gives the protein CATSPQTDTQYF.

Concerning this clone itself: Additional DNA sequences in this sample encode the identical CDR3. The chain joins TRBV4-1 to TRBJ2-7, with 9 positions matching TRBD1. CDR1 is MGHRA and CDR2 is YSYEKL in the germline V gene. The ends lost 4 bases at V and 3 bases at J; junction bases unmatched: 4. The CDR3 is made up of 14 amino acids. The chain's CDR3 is CASSLRDRDYEQYF. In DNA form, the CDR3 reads TGCGCCAGCAGCCTCCGGGACAGGGACTACGAGCAGTACTTC.

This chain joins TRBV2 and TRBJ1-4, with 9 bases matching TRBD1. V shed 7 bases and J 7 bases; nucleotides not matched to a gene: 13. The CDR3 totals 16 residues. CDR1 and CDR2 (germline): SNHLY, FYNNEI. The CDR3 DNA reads TGTGCCAGCACCCCCGGGACAGGGTTTGAGGGTGAAAAACTGTTTTTT. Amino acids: CASTPGTGFEGEKLFF.

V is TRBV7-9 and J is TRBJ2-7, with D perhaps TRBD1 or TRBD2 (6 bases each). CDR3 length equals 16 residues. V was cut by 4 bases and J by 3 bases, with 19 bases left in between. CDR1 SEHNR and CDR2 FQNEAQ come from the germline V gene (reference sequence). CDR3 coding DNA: TGTGCCAGCAGCTCGGTACCAACAGGGACTTTCTACGAGCAGTACTTC. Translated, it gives CASSSVPTGTFYEQYF.